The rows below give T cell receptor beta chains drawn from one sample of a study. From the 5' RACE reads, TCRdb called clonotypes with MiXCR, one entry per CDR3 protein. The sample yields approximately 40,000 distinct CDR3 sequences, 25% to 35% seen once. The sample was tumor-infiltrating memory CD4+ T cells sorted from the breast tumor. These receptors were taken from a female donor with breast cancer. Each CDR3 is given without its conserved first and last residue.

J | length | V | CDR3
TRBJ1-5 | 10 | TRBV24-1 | ATSDSGRPQH
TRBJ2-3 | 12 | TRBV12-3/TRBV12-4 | TSVFSWGTDTQY
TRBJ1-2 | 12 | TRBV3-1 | ASSQEGSFYGYT
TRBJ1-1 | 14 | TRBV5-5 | ASSLGQDRVNTEAF
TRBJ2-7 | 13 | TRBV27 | ASRHRDRPSYEQY
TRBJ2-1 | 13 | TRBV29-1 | SVEGLADSYNEQF
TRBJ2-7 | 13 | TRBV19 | ASSITADRAYEQY
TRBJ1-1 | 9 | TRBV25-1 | ASSGQGDAF
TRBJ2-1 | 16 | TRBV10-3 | AISESKLAGYNDVEQF
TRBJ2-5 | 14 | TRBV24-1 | ATEYSGTGIRETQY
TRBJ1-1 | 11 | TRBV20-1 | SASQGAGTEAF
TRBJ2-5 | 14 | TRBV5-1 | ASSPQQGGRQETQY
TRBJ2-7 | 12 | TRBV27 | ASRTLQGGYEQY
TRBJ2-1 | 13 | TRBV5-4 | ASSSTGGGSNEQF
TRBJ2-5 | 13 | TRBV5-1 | ASSLSLGRKETQY
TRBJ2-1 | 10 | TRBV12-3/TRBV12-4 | ASSDRYNEQF
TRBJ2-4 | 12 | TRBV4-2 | ASSQYAAKNIQY
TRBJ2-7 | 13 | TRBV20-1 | SAATVGTISDEQY
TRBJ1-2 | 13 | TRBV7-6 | ASSRTGLRGYGYT
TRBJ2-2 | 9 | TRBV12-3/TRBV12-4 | ASSTGGELF
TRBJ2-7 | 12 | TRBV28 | ASSSPWGPYEQY
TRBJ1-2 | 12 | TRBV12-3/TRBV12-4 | ASSLSQGPYGYT
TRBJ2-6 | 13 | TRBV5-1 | ASSSQAAGANVLT
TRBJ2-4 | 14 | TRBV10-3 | AISESGEGAKNIQY
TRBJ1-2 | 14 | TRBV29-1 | SVDRDRAGYNYGYT
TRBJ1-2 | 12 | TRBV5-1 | ASSLGQGSLGYT
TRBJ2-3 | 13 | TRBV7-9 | ATSLGAGGSGTQY
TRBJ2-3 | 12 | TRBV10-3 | AIEEAGGKDTQY
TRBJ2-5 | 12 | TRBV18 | ASSPGQGWKTQY
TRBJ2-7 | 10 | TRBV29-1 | SVEVTLDEQY
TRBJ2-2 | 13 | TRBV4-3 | ASSQSKEVTGELF
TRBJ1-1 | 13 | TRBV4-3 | ASSGSWGRNTEAF
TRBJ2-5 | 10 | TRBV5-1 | ASSPRGETQY
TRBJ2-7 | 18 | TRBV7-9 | ASSSPMEGGGLAGKYEQY
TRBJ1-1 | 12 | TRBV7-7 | ASSLGPWDTEAF
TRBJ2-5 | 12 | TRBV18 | ASSPDRSQETQY
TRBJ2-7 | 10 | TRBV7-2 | ASSPWTGVRY
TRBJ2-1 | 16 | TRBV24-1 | ATSDIKTSGRATNEQF
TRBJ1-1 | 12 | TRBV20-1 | SAAWRGMNTEAF
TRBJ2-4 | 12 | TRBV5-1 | ASSLSQGRDIQY
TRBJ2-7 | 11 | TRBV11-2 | ASSSPGGTEQY